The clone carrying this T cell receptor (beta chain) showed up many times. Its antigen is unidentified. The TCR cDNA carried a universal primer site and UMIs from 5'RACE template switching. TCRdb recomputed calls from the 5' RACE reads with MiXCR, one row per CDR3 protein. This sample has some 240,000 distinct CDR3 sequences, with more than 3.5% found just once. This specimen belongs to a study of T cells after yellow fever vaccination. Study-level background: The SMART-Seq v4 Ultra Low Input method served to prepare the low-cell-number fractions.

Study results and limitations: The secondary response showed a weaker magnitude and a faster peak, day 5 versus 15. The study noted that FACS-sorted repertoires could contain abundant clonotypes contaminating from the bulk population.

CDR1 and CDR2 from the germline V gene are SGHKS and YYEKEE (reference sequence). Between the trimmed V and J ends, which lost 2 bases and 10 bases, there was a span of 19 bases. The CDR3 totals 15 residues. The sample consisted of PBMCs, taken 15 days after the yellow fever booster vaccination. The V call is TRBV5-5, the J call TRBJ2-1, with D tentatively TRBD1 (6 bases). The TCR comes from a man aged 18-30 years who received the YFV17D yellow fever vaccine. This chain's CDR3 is CASSFSWGQGDEQFF. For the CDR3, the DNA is TGTGCCAGCAGCTTTAGCTGGGGACAAGGCGACGAGCAGTTCTTC.